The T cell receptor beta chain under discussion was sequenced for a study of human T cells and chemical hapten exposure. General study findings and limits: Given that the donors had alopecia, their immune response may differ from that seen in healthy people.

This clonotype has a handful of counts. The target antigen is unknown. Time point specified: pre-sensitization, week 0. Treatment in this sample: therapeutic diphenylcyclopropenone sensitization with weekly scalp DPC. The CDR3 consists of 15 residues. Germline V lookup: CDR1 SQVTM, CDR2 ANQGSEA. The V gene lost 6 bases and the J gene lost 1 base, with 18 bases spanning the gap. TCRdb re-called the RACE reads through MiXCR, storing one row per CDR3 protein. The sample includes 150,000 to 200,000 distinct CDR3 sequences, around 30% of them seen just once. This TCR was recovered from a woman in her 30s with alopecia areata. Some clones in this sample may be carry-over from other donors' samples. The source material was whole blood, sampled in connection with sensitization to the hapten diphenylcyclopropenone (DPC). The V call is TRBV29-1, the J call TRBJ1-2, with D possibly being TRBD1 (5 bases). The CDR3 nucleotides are TGCAGCGTAGGTGGGACGAGGGCGATTAACTATGGCTACACCTTC. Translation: CSVGGTRAINYGYTF.